This T cell receptor (beta chain) was found in a study of blood T cell repertoires in COVID-19. In the original workflow: From reference gene primer amplification, estimates of nucleated cell counts were derived. Sequenced by immunoSEQ multiplex PCR; TCRdb stores in-frame clones only, minus some. From that table come the V and J calls and clone size; the DNA was used to work out D and trimming. This table has some 160,000 clones, approximately 90% appearing once. Germline V gives CDR1 DFQATT, CDR2 SNEGSKA (reference sequence). The CDR3 consists of 15 residues. Between the trimmed V and J ends, which lost 3 bases and 0 bases, there was a span of 14 bases.

The rearrangement links TRBV20-1 to TRBJ1-1; D remains unclear. This clonotype was sampled from a woman in her 50s who had recovered from COVID-19. The sequenced sample was PBMCs or T cells enriched from blood (not recorded which). This chain's CDR3 is CSASRLTRMNTEAFF. In nucleotides, the CDR3 is TGCAGTGCTAGTAGACTTACGCGAATGAACACTGAAGCTTTCTTT.